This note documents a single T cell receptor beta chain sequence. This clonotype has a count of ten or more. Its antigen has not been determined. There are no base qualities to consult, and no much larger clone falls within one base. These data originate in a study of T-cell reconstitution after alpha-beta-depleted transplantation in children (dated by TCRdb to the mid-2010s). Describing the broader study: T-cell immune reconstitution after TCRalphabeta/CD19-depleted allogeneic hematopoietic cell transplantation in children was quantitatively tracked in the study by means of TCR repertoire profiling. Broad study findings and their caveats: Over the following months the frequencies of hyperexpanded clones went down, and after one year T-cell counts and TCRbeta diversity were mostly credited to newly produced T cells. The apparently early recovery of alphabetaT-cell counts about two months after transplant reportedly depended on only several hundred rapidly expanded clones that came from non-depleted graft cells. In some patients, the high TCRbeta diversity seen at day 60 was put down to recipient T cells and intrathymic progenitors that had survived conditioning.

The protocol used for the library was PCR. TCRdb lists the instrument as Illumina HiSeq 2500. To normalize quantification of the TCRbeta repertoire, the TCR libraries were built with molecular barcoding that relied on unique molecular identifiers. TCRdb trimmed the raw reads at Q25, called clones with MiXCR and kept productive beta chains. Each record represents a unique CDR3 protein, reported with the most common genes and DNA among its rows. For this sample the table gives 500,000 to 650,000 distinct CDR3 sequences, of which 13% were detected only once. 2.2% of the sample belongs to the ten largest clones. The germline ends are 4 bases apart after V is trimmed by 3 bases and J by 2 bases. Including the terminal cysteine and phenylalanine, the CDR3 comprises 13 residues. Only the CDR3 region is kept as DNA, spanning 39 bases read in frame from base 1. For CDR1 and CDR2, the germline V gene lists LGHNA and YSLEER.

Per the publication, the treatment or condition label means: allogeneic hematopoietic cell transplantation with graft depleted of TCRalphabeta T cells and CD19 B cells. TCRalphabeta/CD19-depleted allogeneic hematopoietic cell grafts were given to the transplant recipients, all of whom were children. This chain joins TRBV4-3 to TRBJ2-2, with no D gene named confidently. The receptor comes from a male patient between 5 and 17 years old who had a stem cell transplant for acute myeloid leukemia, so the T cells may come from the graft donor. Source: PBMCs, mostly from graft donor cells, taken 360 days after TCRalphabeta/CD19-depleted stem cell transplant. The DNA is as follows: TGCGCCAGCAGCCACTCAAACACCGGGGAGCTGTTTTTT. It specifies CASSHSNTGELFF.